This TCR beta chain came from a study of T-cell reconstitution after alpha-beta-depleted transplantation in children listed by TCRdb under 2016. For context, the study as a whole: Using TCR repertoire profiling, the study followed T-cell immune reconstitution in a quantitative way in children after TCRalphabeta/CD19-depleted allogeneic hematopoietic cell transplantation.

Trimming takes 0 bases from V and 6 bases from J, and the germline ends sit 9 bases apart. The CDR3 measures 15 amino acids from cysteine to phenylalanine. The retained sequence is limited to the CDR3, 45 bases, with the frame set at the first base. Sequences LNHNV (CDR1) and YYDKDF (CDR2) are obtained from the germline V gene (reference sequence). Library preparation employed PCR. The instrument given in TCRdb is Illumina HiSeq 2500. TCR library preparation used molecular barcoding, with unique molecular identifiers applied to normalize quantification of the TCRbeta repertoire. TCRdb reanalyzed the raw reads on its own, using fastp at Q25 for trimming and MiXCR for clone calling, and kept in-frame beta chains. Each entry is one CDR3 protein sequence, shown with its most common DNA and genes. The table for this sample lists hundreds of thousands of distinct CDR3 sequences; about 14% of them were counted only once. The ten biggest clones cover roughly 4.5% of the sample.

This clonotype has a handful of counts. The antigen this receptor binds is unknown. Per-base qualities were not stored, and no clone one base away is much larger. This receptor chain uses TRBV15 and TRBJ1-6; the D segment cannot be called with confidence. The sequenced sample was PBMCs, obtained from the stem cell graft. This TCR was sampled from a human donor who donated a stem cell graft to a child with Fanconi anemia. At the DNA level, the sequence is TGTGCCACCAGCAGAGACGTTACTTCTAATTCACCCCTCCACTTT. It translates as CATSRDVTSNSPLHF.